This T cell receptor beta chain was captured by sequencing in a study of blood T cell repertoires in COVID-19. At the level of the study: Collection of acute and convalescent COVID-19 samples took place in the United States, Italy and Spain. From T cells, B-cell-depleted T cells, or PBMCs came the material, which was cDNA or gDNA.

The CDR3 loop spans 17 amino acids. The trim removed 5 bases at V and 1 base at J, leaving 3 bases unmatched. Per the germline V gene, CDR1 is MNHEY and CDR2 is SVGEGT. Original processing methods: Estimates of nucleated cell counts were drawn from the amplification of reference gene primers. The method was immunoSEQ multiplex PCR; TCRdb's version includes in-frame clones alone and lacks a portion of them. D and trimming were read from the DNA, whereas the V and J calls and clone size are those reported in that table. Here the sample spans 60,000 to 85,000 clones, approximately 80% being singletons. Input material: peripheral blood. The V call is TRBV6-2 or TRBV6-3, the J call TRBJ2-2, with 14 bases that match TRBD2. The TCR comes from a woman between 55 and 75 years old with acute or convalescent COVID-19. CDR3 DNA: TGTGCCAGCAGTAAGGGACTAGCGGGGGTGAACACCGGGGAGCTGTTTTTT. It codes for CASSKGLAGVNTGELFF.